The 6 T cell receptor beta chains below were found in one sample sequenced in a study of T cell changes during pregnancy in multiple sclerosis. Clones were read by immunoSEQ multiplex PCR, and TCRdb kept only the in-frame ones, dropping some. This table holds 35,000 to 45,000 clones, around 92% found once. The sample comprised peripheral blood. These receptors were collected from a female donor with multiple sclerosis, enrolled in a pregnancy study.

The V gene is TRBV9, the J gene TRBJ2-3, with D unclear. The CDR3 has 14 amino acids. CDR1 is SGDLS and CDR2 is YYNGEE in the germline V gene. Trimming removed 4 bases from V and 4 bases from J, with 13 bases in between. For the CDR3, the DNA is TGTGCCAGCAGCTTATCCTGGGGTGCAGATACGCAGTATTTT. This encodes CASSLSWGADTQYF.

The V call is TRBV7-3, the J call TRBJ2-2, with 10 bases lining up with TRBD2. J lost 7 bases, V lost 5 bases, and 13 bases had no gene match. Germline-derived CDR1 and CDR2 are SGHTA and FQGTGA. The CDR3 spans 17 residues. The CDR3: CASSRGGSSGSYGELFF. As DNA, the CDR3 is TGTGCCAGCAGCCGTGGGGGGTCTAGCGGGAGTTACGGGGAGCTGTTTTTT.

This clone was seen just once. V is TRBV2 and J is TRBJ2-7; tentatively, D is TRBD1 (5 bases). There are 14 residues in the CDR3. Looked up from germline, CDR1 is SNHLY and CDR2 is FYNNEI. Trimming left V 9 bases short and J 0 bases short, with 15 bases between. The CDR3 is CASLTDPLSYEQYF. The CDR3 region has the DNA TGTGCCAGTTTGACAGATCCCCTCTCCTACGAGCAGTACTTC.

This clone was found once. The chain couples TRBV5-1 to TRBJ2-7; possibly TRBD1 or TRBD2 for D (6 bases each). V was cut by 4 bases and J by 5 bases, with 19 bases left in between. CDR3 size: 15 residues. CDR1 and CDR2 (germline): SGHRS, YFSETQ. Here the CDR3 DNA reads TGCGCCAGCAGCCAGGGGTCCGGGAGTTCCCACGAGCAGTACTTC. Protein product: CASSQGSGSSHEQYF.

The rearrangement links TRBV23-1 to TRBJ1-4; D unclear. TRBV23-1 is labeled an ORF, and its function is uncertain. CDR3 length equals 12 residues. The CDR3 bases are TGCGGGGAAATATTCCGGAATGAAAAACTGTTTTTT. Translating gives CGEIFRNEKLFF.

The chain employs TRBV28 and TRBJ1-2, with D uncertain. Germline values: CDR1 MDHEN, CDR2 SYDVKM. CDR3 length equals 13 residues. The V end lost 2 bases, the J end lost 8 bases, and 12 bases lay between the germline ends. For the CDR3, the DNA is TGTGCCAGCAGTTTAGAGGGTTATAGGGGCTACACCTTC. Encoded protein: CASSLEGYRGYTF.